Given below is one TCR beta chain in context. Per the original methods: Researchers report that nucleated cell counts were estimated from reference gene primer amplification. The data were produced by immunoSEQ multiplex PCR, yet TCRdb's version contains in-frame clones alone and is incomplete. For V, J and clone size, that table is used; D and trimming come from the DNA. This table has around 100,000 clones, 84% appearing once. This entry comes from a study of blood T cell repertoires in COVID-19. Looking at the study overall: The United States, Italy and Spain were the sources of the acute and convalescent COVID-19 samples. T cells, B-cell-depleted T cells, or PBMCs provided the cDNA or gDNA that served as material.

Trimming at V came to 5 bases and at J to 0 bases, leaving 6 bases not matched to a gene. This CDR3 comprises 16 residues. Germline CDR1 and CDR2: SEHNR and FQNEAQ (reference sequence). The rearrangement uses TRBV7-9 and TRBJ1-4, with 7 bases that match TRBD1. The clonotype was recovered from a man between 70 and 80 years old with active or convalescent COVID-19. The source material was peripheral blood. The CDR3 loop reads CASSETTGATNEKLFF. CDR3 nucleotides: TGTGCCAGCAGCGAAACAACAGGGGCAACTAATGAAAAACTGTTTTTT.